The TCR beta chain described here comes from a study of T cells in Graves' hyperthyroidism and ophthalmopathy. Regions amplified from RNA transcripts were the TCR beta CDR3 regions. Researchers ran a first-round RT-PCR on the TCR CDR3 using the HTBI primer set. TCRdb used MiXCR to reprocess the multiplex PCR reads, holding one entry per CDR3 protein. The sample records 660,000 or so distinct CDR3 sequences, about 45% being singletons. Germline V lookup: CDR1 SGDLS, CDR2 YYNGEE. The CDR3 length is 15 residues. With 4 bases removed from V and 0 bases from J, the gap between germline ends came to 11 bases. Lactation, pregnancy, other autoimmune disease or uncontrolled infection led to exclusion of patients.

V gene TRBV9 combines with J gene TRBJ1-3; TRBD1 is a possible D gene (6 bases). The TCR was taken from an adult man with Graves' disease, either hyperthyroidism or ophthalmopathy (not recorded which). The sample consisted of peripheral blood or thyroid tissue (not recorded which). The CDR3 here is CASSSGQNSGNTIYF. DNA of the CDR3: TGTGCCAGCAGCTCAGGACAGAACTCTGGAAACACCATATATTTT.